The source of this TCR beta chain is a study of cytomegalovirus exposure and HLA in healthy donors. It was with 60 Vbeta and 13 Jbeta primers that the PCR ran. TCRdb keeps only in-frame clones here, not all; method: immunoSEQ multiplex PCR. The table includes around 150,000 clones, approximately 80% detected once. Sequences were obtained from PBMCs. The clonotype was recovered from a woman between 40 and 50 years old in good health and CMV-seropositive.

The CDR3 nucleotides are TGTGCCAGCAGTTTATTTATGGGGGGGGAGACCCAGTACTTC. It specifies CASSLFMGGETQYF. This chain links TRBV27 with TRBJ2-5; 7 nucleotides agree with TRBD2. CDR3 size: 14 residues. J lost 5 bases, V lost 1 base, and 4 bases had no gene match. CDR1 is MNHEY and CDR2 is SMNVEV in the germline V gene (reference sequence).